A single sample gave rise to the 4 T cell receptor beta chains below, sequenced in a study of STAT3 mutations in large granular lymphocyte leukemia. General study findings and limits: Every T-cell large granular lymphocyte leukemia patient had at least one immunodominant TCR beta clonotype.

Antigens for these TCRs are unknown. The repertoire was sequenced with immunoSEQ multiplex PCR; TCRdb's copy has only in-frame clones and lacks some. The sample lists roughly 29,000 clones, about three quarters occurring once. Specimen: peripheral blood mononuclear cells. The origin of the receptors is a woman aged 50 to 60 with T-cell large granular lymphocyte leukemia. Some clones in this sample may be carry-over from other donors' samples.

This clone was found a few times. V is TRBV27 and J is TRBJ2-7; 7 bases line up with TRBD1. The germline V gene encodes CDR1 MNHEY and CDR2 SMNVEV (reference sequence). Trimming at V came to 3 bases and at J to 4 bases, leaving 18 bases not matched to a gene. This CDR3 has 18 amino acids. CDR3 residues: CASSFSIGYGDRSYEQYF. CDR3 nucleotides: TGTGCCAGCAGTTTCTCTATTGGGTATGGGGACAGATCTTACGAGCAGTACTTC.

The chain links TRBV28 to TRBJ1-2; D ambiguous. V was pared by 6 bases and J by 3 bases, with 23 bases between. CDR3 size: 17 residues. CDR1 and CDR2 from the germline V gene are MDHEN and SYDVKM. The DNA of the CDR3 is TGTGCCAGCAGCATACTAAGTACGGGTCAGAGGCACTATGGCTACACCTTC. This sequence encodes CASSILSTGQRHYGYTF.

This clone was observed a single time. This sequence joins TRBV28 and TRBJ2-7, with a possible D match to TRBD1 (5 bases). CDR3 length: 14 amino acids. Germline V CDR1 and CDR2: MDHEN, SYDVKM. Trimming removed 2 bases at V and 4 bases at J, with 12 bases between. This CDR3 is CASSLQQARYEQYF. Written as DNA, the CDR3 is TGTGCCAGCAGTTTACAACAGGCGCGGTACGAGCAGTACTTC.

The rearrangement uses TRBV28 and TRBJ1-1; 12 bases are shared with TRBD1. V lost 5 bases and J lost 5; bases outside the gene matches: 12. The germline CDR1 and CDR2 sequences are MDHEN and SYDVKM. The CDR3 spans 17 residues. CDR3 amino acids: CASSPPGTGGIWTEAFF. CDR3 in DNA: TGTGCCAGCAGTCCCCCCGGGACAGGGGGCATTTGGACTGAAGCTTTCTTT.